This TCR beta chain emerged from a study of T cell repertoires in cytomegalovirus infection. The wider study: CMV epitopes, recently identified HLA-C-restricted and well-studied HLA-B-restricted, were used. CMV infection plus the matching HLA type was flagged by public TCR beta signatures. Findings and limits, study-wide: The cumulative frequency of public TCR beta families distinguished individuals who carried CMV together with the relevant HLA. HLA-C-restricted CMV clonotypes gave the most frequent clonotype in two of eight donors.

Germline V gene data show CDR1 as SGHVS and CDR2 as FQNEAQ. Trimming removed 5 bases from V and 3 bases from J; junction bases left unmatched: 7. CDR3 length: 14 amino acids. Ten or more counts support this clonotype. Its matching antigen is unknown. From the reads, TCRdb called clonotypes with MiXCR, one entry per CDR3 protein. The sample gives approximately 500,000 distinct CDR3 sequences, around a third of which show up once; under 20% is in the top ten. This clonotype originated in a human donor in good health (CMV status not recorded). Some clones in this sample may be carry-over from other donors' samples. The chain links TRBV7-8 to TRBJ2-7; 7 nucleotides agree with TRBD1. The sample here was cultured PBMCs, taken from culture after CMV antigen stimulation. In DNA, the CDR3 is TGTGCCAGCAGCCCCGGGACAGACATCTACGAGCAGTACTTC. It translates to CASSPGTDIYEQYF.